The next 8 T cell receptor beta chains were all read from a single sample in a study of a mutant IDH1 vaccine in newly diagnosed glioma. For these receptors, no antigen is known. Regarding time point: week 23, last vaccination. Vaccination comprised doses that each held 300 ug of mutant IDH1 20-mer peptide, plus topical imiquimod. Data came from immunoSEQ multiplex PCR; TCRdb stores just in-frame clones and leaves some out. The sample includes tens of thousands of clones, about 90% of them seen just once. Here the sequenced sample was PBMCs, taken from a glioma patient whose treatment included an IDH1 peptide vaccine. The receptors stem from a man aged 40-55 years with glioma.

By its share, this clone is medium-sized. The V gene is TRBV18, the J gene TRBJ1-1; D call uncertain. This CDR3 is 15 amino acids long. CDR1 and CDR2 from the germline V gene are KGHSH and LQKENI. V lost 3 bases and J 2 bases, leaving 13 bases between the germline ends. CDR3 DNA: TGTGCCAGCTCACCCCCATTTGCGGGTAACACTGAAGCTTTCTTT. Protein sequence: CASSPPFAGNTEAFF. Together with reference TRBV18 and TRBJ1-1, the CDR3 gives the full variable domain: NAGVMQNPRHLVRRRGQEARLRCSPMKGHSHVYWYRQLPEEGLKFMVYLQKENIIDESGMPKERFSAEFPKEGPSILRIQQVVRGDSAAYFCASSPPFAGNTEAFFGQGTRLTVV.

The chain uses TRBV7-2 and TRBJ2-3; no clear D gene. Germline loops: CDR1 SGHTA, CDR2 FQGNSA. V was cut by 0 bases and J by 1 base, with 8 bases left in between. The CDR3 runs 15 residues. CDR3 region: CASSLAGSRTDTQYF. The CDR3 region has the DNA TGTGCCAGCAGCTTAGCAGGCTCGCGCACAGATACGCAGTATTTT.

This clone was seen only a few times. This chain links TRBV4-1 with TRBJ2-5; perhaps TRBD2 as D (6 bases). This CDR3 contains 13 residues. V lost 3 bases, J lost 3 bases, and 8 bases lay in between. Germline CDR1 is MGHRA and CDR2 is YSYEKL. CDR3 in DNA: TGCGCCAGCAGCCATGGGGAGGAAGAGACCCAGTACTTC. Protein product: CASSHGEEETQYF.

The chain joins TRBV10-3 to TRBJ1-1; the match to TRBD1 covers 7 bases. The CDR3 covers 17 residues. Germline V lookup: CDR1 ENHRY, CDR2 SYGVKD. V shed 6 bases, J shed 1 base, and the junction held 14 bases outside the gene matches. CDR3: CAISPRVQGGKNTEAFF. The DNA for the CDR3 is TGTGCCATCAGCCCACGGGTGCAAGGGGGCAAGAACACTGAAGCTTTCTTT.

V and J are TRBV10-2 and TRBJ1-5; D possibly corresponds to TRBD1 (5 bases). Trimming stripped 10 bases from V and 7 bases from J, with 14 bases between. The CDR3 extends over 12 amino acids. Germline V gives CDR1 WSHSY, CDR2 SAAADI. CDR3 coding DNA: TGCGCCACCTGGGACGTGCTGCAGCCCCAGCATTTT. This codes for CATWDVLQPQHF.

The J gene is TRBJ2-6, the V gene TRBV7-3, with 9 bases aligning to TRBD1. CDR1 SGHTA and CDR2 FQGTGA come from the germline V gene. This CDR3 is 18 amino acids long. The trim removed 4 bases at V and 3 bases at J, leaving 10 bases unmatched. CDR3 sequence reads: CASSYQGQGSGGANVLTF. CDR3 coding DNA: TGTGCCAGCAGCTATCAAGGACAGGGGAGTGGTGGGGCCAACGTCCTGACTTTC. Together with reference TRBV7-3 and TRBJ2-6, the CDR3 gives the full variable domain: GAGVSQTPSNKVTEKGKYVELRCDPISGHTALYWYRQSLGQGPEFLIYFQGTGAADDSGLPNDRFFAVRPEGSVSTLKIQRTERGDSAVYLCASSYQGQGSGGANVLTFGAGSRLTVL.

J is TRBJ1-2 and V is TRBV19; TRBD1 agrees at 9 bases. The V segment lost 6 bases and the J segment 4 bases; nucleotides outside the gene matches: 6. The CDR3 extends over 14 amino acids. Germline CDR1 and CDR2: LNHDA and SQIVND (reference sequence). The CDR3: CASSKQGAAYGYTF. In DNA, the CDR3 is TGTGCCAGTAGCAAACAGGGGGCCGCCTATGGCTACACCTTC.

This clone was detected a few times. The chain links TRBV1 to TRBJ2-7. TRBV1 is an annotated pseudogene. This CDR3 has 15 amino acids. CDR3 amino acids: CTSSHQTQTAYEQYF. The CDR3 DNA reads TGCACCAGCAGCCACCAGACCCAAACCGCCTACGAGCAGTACTTC.